These T cell receptor beta chains were read from a single sample in a study of blood T cell repertoires in COVID-19. TCRdb keeps only in-frame clones here, not all; method: immunoSEQ multiplex PCR. Among about half a million clones, 80% to 90% were seen once, and the ten largest hold 3% to 4%. The sample consisted of peripheral blood. These receptors all come from a human donor in a cohort sampled during active COVID-19. Each CDR3 is given with its conserved first and last residue. A D gene is named only where the DNA matches it firmly. Rows give clone size only sometimes, using once, few, many, or a class for an expanded clone.

v_gene	d_gene	abundance	len	j_gene	CDR3aa	CDR3nt
TRBV4-3	TRBD2	.	15	TRBJ2-1	CASSRGLAGGNEQFF	TGCGCCAGCAGTCGAGGACTAGCGGGAGGTAATGAGCAGTTCTTC
TRBV5-5	.	.	12	TRBJ2-7	CASSFDRYEQYF	TGTGCCAGCAGCTTCGACAGGTACGAGCAGTACTTC
TRBV2	.	few	15	TRBJ2-1	CASTLSGLAFNEQFF	TGTGCCAGCACTTTAAGTGGGCTAGCGTTCAATGAGCAGTTCTTC
TRBV10-3	.	.	14	TRBJ2-7	CAISPRETTYEQYF	TGTGCCATCAGTCCGAGGGAGACTACCTACGAGCAGTACTTC
TRBV28	TRBD2	.	13	TRBJ2-7	CASSIAGAYEQYF	TGTGCCAGCAGCATCGCGGGGGCCTACGAGCAGTACTTC
TRBV9	TRBD2	once	18	TRBJ2-7	CASSIGLAGLQPTSEQYF	TGTGCCAGCAGCATCGGACTAGCGGGATTACAGCCTACCTCCGAGCAGTACTTC
TRBV28	.	.	17	TRBJ2-1	CASSLKLGLSSYNEQFF	TGTGCCAGCAGCCTTAAACTGGGCCTTAGCTCCTACAATGAGCAGTTCTTC
TRBV4-3	TRBD2	few	15	TRBJ2-1	CASSQELAGINEQFF	TGCGCCAGCAGCCAAGAACTAGCGGGAATCAATGAGCAGTTCTTC
TRBV7-2	.	.	15	TRBJ1-6	CASSFLTVNNSPLHF	TGTGCCAGCAGCTTTCTGACAGTCAATAATTCACCCCTCCACTTT
TRBV12-3/TRBV12-4	.	.	13	TRBJ2-7	CASSLAEIYEQYF	TGTGCCAGCAGTTTAGCGGAGATCTACGAGCAGTACTTC
TRBV25-1	TRBD1	.	15	TRBJ2-3	CASTHDTGGTDTQYF	TGTGCCAGCACTCATGATACAGGGGGGACAGATACGCAGTATTTT
TRBV27	TRBD2	few	14	TRBJ2-7	CASSLTSGNYEQYF	TGTGCCAGCAGCCTGACTAGCGGAAATTACGAGCAGTACTTC
TRBV2	TRBD1	few	17	TRBJ2-3	CASSEGLQGAWTDTQYF	TGTGCCAGCAGTGAAGGTCTGCAGGGGGCCTGGACAGATACGCAGTATTTT
TRBV2	TRBD1	.	14	TRBJ2-7	CASSETGNLYEQYF	TGTGCCAGCAGCGAGACAGGGAACCTTTACGAGCAGTACTTC
TRBV28	TRBD2	.	14	TRBJ2-1	CASSRAGGPNEQFF	TGTGCCAGCAGCCGAGCGGGAGGGCCAAATGAGCAGTTCTTC
TRBV28	TRBD2	.	13	TRBJ2-7	CASNLLGGVEQYF	TGTGCCAGCAATCTCCTGGGAGGGGTCGAGCAGTACTTC
TRBV19	.	few	11	TRBJ1-2	CASSWEDGYTF	TGTGCCAGTAGTTGGGAGGATGGCTACACCTTC
TRBV7-3	.	.	13	TRBJ1-1	CASSSRSNTEAFF	TGTGCCAGCAGCTCCCGTTCTAACACTGAAGCTTTCTTT
TRBV4-3	.	.	17	TRBJ1-2	CASSQGGRNLGNYGYTF	TGCGCCAGCAGCCAAGGGGGGCGCAACCTGGGTAACTATGGCTACACCTTC
TRBV2	.	few	16	TRBJ2-3	CASSELPGEYTDTQYF	TGTGCCAGCAGTGAACTTCCAGGGGAATACACAGATACGCAGTATTTT
TRBV5-1	.	.	15	TRBJ1-1	CASSLGGTPNTEAFF	TGCGCCAGCAGCTTGGGGGGCACCCCGAACACTGAAGCTTTCTTT
TRBV19	TRBD2	.	16	TRBJ2-1	CASSMLAGGGKNEQFF	TGTGCCAGTAGTATGTTAGCGGGAGGGGGAAAAAATGAGCAGTTCTTC
TRBV6-5	TRBD1	.	15	TRBJ2-7	CASTNTGTGTHEQYF	TGTGCCAGCACCAACACCGGGACAGGGACCCACGAGCAGTACTTC
TRBV4-1	TRBD1	.	15	TRBJ1-5	CASSPGQVSNQPQHF	TGCGCCAGCAGCCCCGGACAGGTTAGCAATCAGCCCCAGCATTTT
TRBV5-1	.	.	16	TRBJ2-5	CASSLAGTMYQETQYF	TGCGCCAGCAGCTTGGCCGGGACAATGTACCAAGAGACCCAGTACTTC
TRBV9	.	.	15	TRBJ1-4	CASSVVAGPNEKLFF	TGTGCCAGCAGCGTAGTGGCAGGGCCTAATGAAAAACTGTTTTTT
TRBV11-1	TRBD1	.	16	TRBJ2-1	CASSLGTGPRYNEQFF	TGTGCCAGCAGCTTAGGGACAGGACCCCGTTACAATGAGCAGTTCTTC
TRBV30	TRBD1	.	15	TRBJ1-1	CAWRGTGWSNTEAFF	TGTGCCTGGAGGGGGACAGGGTGGTCGAACACTGAAGCTTTCTTT
TRBV5-1	TRBD1	.	14	TRBJ2-1	CASSDRETYNEQFF	TGCGCCAGCAGCGACAGGGAAACCTACAATGAGCAGTTCTTC
TRBV6-5	.	.	14	TRBJ2-7	CASSHRRETYEQYF	TGTGCCAGCAGCCACCGGAGGGAAACCTACGAGCAGTACTTC
TRBV7-3	TRBD2	.	16	TRBJ2-2	CASSLGSSGLTGELFF	TGTGCCAGCAGCTTAGGGTCTAGCGGCCTCACCGGGGAGCTGTTTTTT
TRBV7-3	.	.	16	TRBJ2-1	CASSEVGPLSYNEQFF	TGTGCCAGCAGCGAAGTGGGGCCCCTCTCCTACAATGAGCAGTTCTTC
TRBV7-3	.	once	13	TRBJ1-5	CASSLTGSQPQHF	TGTGCCAGCAGCTTAACCGGGTCTCAGCCCCAGCATTTT
TRBV29-1	TRBD1	once	14	TRBJ2-5	CSVERDRLQETQYF	TGCAGCGTTGAACGGGACAGACTGCAAGAGACCCAGTACTTC
TRBV29-1	TRBD1	.	12	TRBJ2-7	CSVEGTGYEQYF	TGCAGCGTTGAGGGGACAGGGTACGAGCAGTACTTC
TRBV7-3	TRBD2	.	19	TRBJ2-2	CASSPAPGLADWDTGELFF	TGTGCCAGCAGCCCCGCCCCGGGACTAGCGGATTGGGACACCGGGGAGCTGTTTTTT
TRBV7-9	.	.	13	TRBJ1-6	CASTQTYNSPLHF	TGTGCCAGCACACAAACCTATAATTCACCCCTCCACTTT
TRBV11-2	.	.	15	TRBJ1-4	CASSLEQGALEKLFF	TGTGCCAGCAGCTTAGAACAGGGCGCTCTTGAAAAACTGTTTTTT
TRBV9	TRBD2	.	18	TRBJ2-3	CASSADIGLAGGPDTQYF	TGTGCCAGCAGCGCCGATATAGGACTAGCGGGAGGGCCAGATACGCAGTATTTT
TRBV4-1	.	.	16	TRBJ2-5	CASRPSKREDGETQYF	TGCGCCAGCAGGCCGTCGAAAAGGGAGGACGGAGAGACCCAGTACTTC
TRBV3-1/TRBV3-2	.	.	13	TRBJ2-3	CASSRSLVGAQYF	TGTGCCAGCAGCCGGTCACTAGTCGGGGCGCAGTATTTT
TRBV6-5	.	.	15	TRBJ1-6	CASSTRLPYNSPLHF	TGTGCCAGCAGTACTAGGCTCCCATATAATTCACCCCTCCACTTT
TRBV24-1	TRBD2	.	14	TRBJ2-2	CATSQAGATGELFF	TGTGCCACCAGTCAAGCGGGAGCCACCGGGGAGCTGTTTTTT
TRBV7-3	.	few	16	TRBJ2-2	CASSKGQPGDTGELFF	TGTGCCAGCAGCAAAGGACAGCCCGGAGACACCGGGGAGCTGTTTTTT
TRBV27	TRBD1	.	13	TRBJ1-1	CASSLARQGEAFF	TGTGCCAGCAGTTTAGCCAGACAGGGTGAGGCTTTCTTT
TRBV19	.	.	14	TRBJ1-2	CASATQGRGYGYTF	TGTGCCAGTGCTACGCAGGGGCGCGGCTATGGCTACACCTTC
TRBV28	.	once	13	TRBJ1-2	CASSLGQTFGYTF	TGTGCCAGCAGTTTAGGACAGACTTTTGGCTACACCTTC
TRBV5-6	TRBD1	once	15	TRBJ1-1	CASSSLRQGGTEAFF	TGTGCCAGCAGCTCCCTAAGACAGGGTGGTACTGAAGCTTTCTTT
TRBV29-1	.	.	15	TRBJ1-1	CSVPIHSSGNTEAFF	TGCAGCGTTCCCATTCATTCGTCGGGGAACACTGAAGCTTTCTTT
TRBV20-1	.	.	8	TRBJ2-1	CSVAGQFF	TGCAGTGTTGCGGGGCAGTTCTTC
TRBV9	.	once	15	TRBJ2-2	CATSDGQSNTGELFF	TGTGCCACCTCCGACGGACAGTCGAACACCGGGGAGCTGTTTTTT
TRBV5-1	TRBD2	once	13	TRBJ2-3	CASSLGLADTQYF	TGCGCCAGCAGCCTGGGACTAGCGGATACGCAGTATTTT
TRBV6-5	TRBD1	.	15	TRBJ1-5	CASSYSGTGDQPQHF	TGTGCCAGCAGTTACTCGGGGACAGGGGATCAGCCCCAGCATTTT
TRBV30	.	.	15	TRBJ2-3	CAWSRDSRGTDTQYF	TGTGCCTGGAGTCGGGACTCCCGGGGCACAGATACGCAGTATTTT